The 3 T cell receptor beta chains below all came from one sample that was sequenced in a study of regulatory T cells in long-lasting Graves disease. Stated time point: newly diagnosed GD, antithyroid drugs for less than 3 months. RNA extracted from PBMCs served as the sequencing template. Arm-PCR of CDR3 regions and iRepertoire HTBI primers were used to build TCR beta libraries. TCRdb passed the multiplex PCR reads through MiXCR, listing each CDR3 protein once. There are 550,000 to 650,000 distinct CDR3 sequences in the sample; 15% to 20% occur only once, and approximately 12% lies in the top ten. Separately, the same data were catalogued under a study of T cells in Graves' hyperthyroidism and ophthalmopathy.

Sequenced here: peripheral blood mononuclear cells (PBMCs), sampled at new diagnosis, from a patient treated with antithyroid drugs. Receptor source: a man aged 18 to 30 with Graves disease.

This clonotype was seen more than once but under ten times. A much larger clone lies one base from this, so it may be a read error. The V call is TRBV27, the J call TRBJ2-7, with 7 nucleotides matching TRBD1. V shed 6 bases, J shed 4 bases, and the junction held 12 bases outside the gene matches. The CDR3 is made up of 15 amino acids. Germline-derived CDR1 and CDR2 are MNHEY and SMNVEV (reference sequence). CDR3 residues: CASRPEAGGLYEQYF. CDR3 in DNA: TGTGCCAGCAGACCAGAGGCAGGGGGTCTGTACGAGCAGTACTTC.

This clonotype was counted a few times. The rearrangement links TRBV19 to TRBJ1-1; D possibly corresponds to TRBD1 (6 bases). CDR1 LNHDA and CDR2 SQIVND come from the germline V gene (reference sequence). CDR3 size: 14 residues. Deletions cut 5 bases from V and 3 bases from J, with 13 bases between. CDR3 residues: CASSYRVVDTEAFF. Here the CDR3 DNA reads TGTGCCAGTAGTTACAGGGTTGTCGACACTGAAGCTTTCTTT.

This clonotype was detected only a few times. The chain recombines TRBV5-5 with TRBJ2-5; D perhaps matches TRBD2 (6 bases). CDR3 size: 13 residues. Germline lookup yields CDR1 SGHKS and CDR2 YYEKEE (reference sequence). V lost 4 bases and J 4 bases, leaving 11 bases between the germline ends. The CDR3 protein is CASSPVGGETQYF. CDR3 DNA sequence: TGTGCCAGCAGCCCCGTCGGGGGAGAGACCCAGTACTTC.